Listed here are 16 T cell receptor beta chains from one sample, sequenced in a study of cytomegalovirus exposure and HLA in healthy donors. Using immunoSEQ multiplex PCR, the repertoire was profiled, and TCRdb retains in-frame clones only, with some absent. The profile shows some 98,000 clones, approximately 88% of them singletons. Sequenced material: PBMCs. The receptors shown here come from a woman aged 25 to 39 in good health and CMV-seronegative.

The chain has TRBV7-8 and TRBJ2-3, with 12 bases that match TRBD1. V gave up 5 bases and J gave up 2 bases; unmatched junction bases: 8. Germline V gives CDR1 SGHVS, CDR2 FQNEAQ. This CDR3 has 17 amino acids. Here the CDR3 reads CASSATGTGGNTDTQYF. The CDR3 DNA reads TGTGCCAGCAGCGCAACCGGGACAGGGGGCAACACAGATACGCAGTATTTT.

This clone was seen a single time. The chain has TRBV14 and TRBJ2-2; D not certain. The CDR3 is made up of 14 amino acids. The germline V gene encodes CDR1 SGHDN and CDR2 FVKESK. Trimming stripped 0 bases from V and 6 bases from J, with 8 bases between. CDR3 nucleotide sequence: TGTGCCAGCAGCCAAGATTTACGGTCCGGGGAGCTGTTTTTT. It yields the protein CASSQDLRSGELFF.

This chain connects TRBV5-3 to TRBJ2-4; 8 bases agree with TRBD1. TRBV5-3 qualifies as an ORF whose function is uncertain. The CDR3 is made up of 18 amino acids. Unmatched junction bases numbered 12, after V lost 1 base and J lost 3 bases. The CDR3 DNA follows: TGTGCCAGAAGCTTGACCTCGTCAGGGGGCGGGTTCAAAAACATTCAGTACTTC. Its translation is CARSLTSSGGGFKNIQYF.

This clone was recorded once. V gene TRBV7-2 combines with J gene TRBJ1-5; possibly TRBD1 for D (5 bases). V lost 2 bases and J lost 4, with 12 bases in between. Germline assignment: CDR1 SGHTA and CDR2 FQGNSA. The CDR3 is 15 residues long. The CDR3 DNA is TGTGCCAGCAGCTTACAGCGGGGGGAGAATCAGCCCCAGCATTTT. Its protein is CASSLQRGENQPQHF.

The chain has TRBV11-3 and TRBJ2-1, with 9 bases that match TRBD1. The V and J ends lost 6 bases and 6 bases, in that order; junction bases with no gene match: 6. This CDR3 spans 14 amino acids. The V gene's germline CDR1 is SGHNT and CDR2 YENEEA. The CDR3 here is CASSPGTGSNEQFF. In DNA, the CDR3 is TGTGCCAGCAGTCCCGGGACAGGGTCCAATGAGCAGTTCTTC.

The chain uses TRBV27 and TRBJ2-6; maybe TRBD1 (6 bases). V gave up 5 bases and J gave up 2 bases, with 10 bases separating them. The CDR3 runs 15 residues. CDR1 and CDR2 (germline): MNHEY, SMNVEV (reference sequence). The CDR3 spells CASSPSGAGANVLTF. CDR3 sequence (DNA): TGTGCCAGCAGTCCGTCAGGGGCTGGGGCCAACGTCCTGACTTTC.

The rearrangement uses TRBV6-5 and TRBJ2-2; the D is unclear. V was clipped by 0 bases and J by 1 base, with 9 bases between them. CDR3 size: 16 residues. Germline assignment: CDR1 MNHEY and CDR2 SVGAGI. CDR3 coding DNA: TGTGCCAGCAGTTACTCGTTGCCGGTGAACACCGGGGAGCTGTTTTTT. It yields the protein CASSYSLPVNTGELFF.

This chain links TRBV14 with TRBJ2-1; TRBD2 matches at 12 bases. This CDR3 contains 16 residues. Per the germline V gene, CDR1 is SGHDN and CDR2 is FVKESK. After removal of 5 bases from V and 5 bases from J, the junction contained 7 bases not matched to a gene. The chain's CDR3 is CASSTLTSGGDNEQFF. The CDR3 coding sequence is TGTGCCAGCAGCACCTTGACTAGCGGGGGAGACAATGAGCAGTTCTTC.

In this sample, this clone turned up once. The rearrangement links TRBV5-1 to TRBJ2-1; the match to TRBD1 covers 8 bases. This CDR3 is 16 amino acids long. V gave up 4 bases and J gave up 6 bases; unmatched junction bases: 12. The germline V gene has CDR1 SGHRS and CDR2 YFSETQ. In DNA, the CDR3 is TGCGCCAGCAGCCCTCAATTGGGCAGGGGGCGCAATGAGCAGTTCTTC. Protein product: CASSPQLGRGRNEQFF.

This clone was recorded a few times. V and J are TRBV27 and TRBJ2-2, with 7 bases fitting TRBD2. Per germline, CDR1 MNHEY and CDR2 SMNVEV (reference sequence). This CDR3 contains 15 residues. Unmatched junction bases numbered 4, after V lost 2 bases and J lost 4 bases. The CDR3 spells CASSLVGTTTGELFF. CDR3 DNA sequence: TGTGCCAGCAGTTTAGTTGGGACTACCACCGGGGAGCTGTTTTTT.

The gene calls are TRBV5-1 and TRBJ1-1; D gene unclear. V gave up 0 bases and J gave up 2 bases, with 14 bases separating them. CDR3 length equals 16 residues. CDR1 is SGHRS, CDR2 YFSETQ, per germline. The CDR3 reads CASSLAFSSENTEAFF. DNA of the CDR3: TGCGCCAGCAGCTTGGCCTTCAGTAGCGAAAACACTGAAGCTTTCTTT.

The chain links TRBV7-2 to TRBJ1-2; perhaps TRBD1 as D (5 bases). This CDR3 has 13 amino acids. Germline lookup yields CDR1 SGHTA and CDR2 FQGNSA. The V end lost 6 bases, the J end lost 13 bases, and 21 bases lay between the germline ends. The CDR3 protein is CASSQQDSGTCTF. As DNA, the CDR3 is TGTGCCAGCAGTCAACAGGATTCGGGTACCTGCACCTTC. The full variable domain, in which reference TRBV7-2 and TRBJ1-2 provide the parts outside the CDR3, is GAGVSQSPSNKVTEKGKDVELRCDPISGHTALYWYRQSLGQGLEFLIYFQGNSAPDKSGLPSDRFSAERTGGSVSTLTIQRTQQEDSAVYLCASSQQDSGTCTFGSGTRLTVV.

V usage is TRBV29-1 and J usage is TRBJ2-1; TRBD2 matches 11 bases. Trimming took 6 bases from V and 4 from J; bases not matched to a gene: 5. CDR3 length: 14 amino acids. CDR1 is SQVTM and CDR2 is ANQGSEA in the germline V gene. CDR3 sequence reads: CSVVGLAGYNEQFF. The CDR3 region has the DNA TGCAGCGTCGTTGGACTAGCGGGTTACAATGAGCAGTTCTTC.

The chain uses TRBV27 and TRBJ1-5; the D is unclear. Trimming cost V 3 bases and J 0 bases, with 9 bases left between them. The CDR3 is 15 residues long. Looked up from germline, CDR1 is MNHEY and CDR2 is SMNVEV (reference sequence). CDR3 DNA sequence: TGTGCCAGCAGTTTCTCCTCGGGTAGCAATCAGCCCCAGCATTTT. It yields the protein CASSFSSGSNQPQHF.

The chain couples TRBV7-2 to TRBJ2-3; the match to TRBD2 covers 9 bases. CDR3 length: 14 residues. The V segment lost 7 bases and the J segment 5 bases; nucleotides outside the gene matches: 7. CDR1 SGHTA and CDR2 FQGNSA come from the germline V gene. The CDR3 bases are TGTGCCAGCAAAGTTAGCGGGAGAGGAGATACGCAGTATTTT. Translated, it gives CASKVSGRGDTQYF.

This chain uses TRBV11-1 with TRBJ1-1; 7 bases line up with TRBD1. The CDR3 is 15 amino acids. V lost 4 bases to trimming and J lost 1 base; unmatched junction nucleotides: 6. CDR1 is SGHAT, CDR2 FQDESV, per germline (reference sequence). The CDR3 sequence: CASSSRTGPNTEAFF. The CDR3 nucleotides read TGTGCCAGCAGCTCTCGGACAGGCCCGAACACTGAAGCTTTCTTT.